The clone carrying this T cell receptor beta chain was detected a few times. The sample belongs to a study of blood T cell repertoires in COVID-19. The overall study: Nucleic acid was either cDNA or gDNA, and it came from T cells, B-cell-depleted T cells, or PBMCs.

Germline-derived CDR1 and CDR2 are SNHLY and FYNNEI. The CDR3 spans 12 residues. V shed 8 bases and J shed 8 bases, with 15 bases lying between them. Repertoires were generated with immunoSEQ multiplex PCR, while TCRdb's copy carries only in-frame clones and drops some. The repertoire has a few hundred thousand clones, about 90% of them found once; the top ten carry 1.3%. Recruits, aged roughly 18 to 90 years, lived in about two dozen US areas. Cohort 3 recovered donors had two negative PCRs, clearance, or symptom resolution. Sequenced sample: PBMCs or T cells enriched from blood (not recorded which). The sequence was collected from a young man who had recovered from COVID-19. The J gene is TRBJ1-2, the V gene TRBV2; D uncertain. The CDR3 loop is CASQEGQGGYTF. The CDR3 DNA reads as TGTGCCAGCCAAGAGGGTCAAGGGGGCTACACCTTC.